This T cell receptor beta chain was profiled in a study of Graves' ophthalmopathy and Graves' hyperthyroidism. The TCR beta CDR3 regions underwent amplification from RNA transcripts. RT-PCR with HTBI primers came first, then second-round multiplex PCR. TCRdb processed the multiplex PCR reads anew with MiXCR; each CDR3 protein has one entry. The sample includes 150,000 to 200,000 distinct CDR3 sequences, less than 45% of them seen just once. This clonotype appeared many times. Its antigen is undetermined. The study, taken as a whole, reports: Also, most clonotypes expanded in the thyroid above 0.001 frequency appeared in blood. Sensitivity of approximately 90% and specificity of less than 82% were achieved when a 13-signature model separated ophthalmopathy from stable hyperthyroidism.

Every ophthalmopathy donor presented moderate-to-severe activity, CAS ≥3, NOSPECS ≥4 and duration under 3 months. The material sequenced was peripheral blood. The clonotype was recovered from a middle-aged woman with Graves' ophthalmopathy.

The CDR3, as DNA: TGTGCCACCAGCAGAGATGAGCTATGGCTCCAGCATTTT. Amino acid sequence: CATSRDELWLQHF. V and J are TRBV15 and TRBJ1-5; unclear D gene. Germline values: CDR1 LNHNV, CDR2 YYDKDF (reference sequence). Trimming pared 0 bases from V and 12 bases from J, leaving 12 bases between. CDR3 size: 13 residues.